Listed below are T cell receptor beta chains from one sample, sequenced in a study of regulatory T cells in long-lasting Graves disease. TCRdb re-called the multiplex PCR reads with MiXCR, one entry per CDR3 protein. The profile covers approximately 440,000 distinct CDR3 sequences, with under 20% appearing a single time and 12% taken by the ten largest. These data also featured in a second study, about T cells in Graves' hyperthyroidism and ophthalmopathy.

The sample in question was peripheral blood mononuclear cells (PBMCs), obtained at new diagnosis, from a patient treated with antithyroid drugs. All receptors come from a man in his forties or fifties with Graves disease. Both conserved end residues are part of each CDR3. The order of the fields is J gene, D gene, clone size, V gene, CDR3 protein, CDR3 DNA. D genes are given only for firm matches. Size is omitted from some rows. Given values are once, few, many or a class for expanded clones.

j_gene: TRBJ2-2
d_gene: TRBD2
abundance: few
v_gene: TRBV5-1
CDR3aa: CASSKTSGTSGELFF
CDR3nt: TGCGCCAGCAGCAAGACTAGCGGGACGTCCGGGGAGCTGTTTTTT

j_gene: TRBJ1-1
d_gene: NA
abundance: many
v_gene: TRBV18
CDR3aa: CASSPSMDSVAEAFF
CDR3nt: TGTGCCAGCTCACCATCGATGGACAGCGTAGCAGAAGCTTTCTTT

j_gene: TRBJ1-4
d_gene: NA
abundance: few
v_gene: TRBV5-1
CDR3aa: CASSSGTPEKLFF
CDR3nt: TGCGCCAGCAGTTCCGGGACACCTGAAAAACTGTTTTTT

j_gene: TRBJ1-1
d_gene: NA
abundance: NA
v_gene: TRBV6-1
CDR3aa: CASSAWGGRSTEAFF
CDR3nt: TGTGCCAGCAGTGCCTGGGGGGGCCGTAGCACTGAAGCTTTCTTT

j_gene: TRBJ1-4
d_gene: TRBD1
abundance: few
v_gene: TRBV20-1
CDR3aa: CSAQPNIRQGGTEKLFF
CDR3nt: TGCAGTGCCCAACCAAATATAAGACAGGGAGGAACTGAAAAACTGTTTTTT

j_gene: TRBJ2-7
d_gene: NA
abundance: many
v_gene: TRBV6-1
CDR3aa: CASSPGQRKSEQYF
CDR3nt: TGTGCCAGCAGTCCGGGGCAGCGGAAGAGCGAGCAGTACTTC

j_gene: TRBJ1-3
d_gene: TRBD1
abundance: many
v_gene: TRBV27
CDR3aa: CASSVPQGVYGNTIYF
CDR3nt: TGTGCCAGCAGCGTCCCACAGGGGGTTTATGGAAACACCATATATTTT

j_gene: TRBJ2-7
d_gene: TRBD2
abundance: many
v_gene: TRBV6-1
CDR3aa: CASSPGLVREQYF
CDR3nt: TGTGCCAGCAGTCCCGGACTAGTTCGCGAGCAGTACTTC

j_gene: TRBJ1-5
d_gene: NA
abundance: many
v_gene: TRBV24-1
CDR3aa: CATSRLGNQPQHF
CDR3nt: TGTGCCACATCCCGCCTGGGGAATCAGCCCCAGCATTTT

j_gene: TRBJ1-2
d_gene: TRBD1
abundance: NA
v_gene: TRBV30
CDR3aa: CAWSRTGNGYTF
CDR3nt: TGTGCCTGGAGCAGGACAGGGAACGGCTACACCTTC

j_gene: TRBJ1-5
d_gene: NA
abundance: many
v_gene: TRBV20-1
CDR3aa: CSASLLGRGNQPQHF
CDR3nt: TGCAGTGCTAGTCTCCTCGGCAGGGGCAATCAGCCCCAGCATTTT

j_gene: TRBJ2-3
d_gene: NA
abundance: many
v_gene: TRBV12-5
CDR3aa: CASGLVLGGTDTQYF
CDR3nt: TGTGCTAGTGGTTTGGTACTCGGGGGCACAGATACGCAGTATTTT

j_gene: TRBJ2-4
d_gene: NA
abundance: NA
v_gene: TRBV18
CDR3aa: CASSPRDNKNIQYF
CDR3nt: TGTGCCAGCTCACCGAGGGACAACAAAAACATTCAGTACTTC

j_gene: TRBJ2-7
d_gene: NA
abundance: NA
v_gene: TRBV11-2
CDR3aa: CASSPRGAGREQYF
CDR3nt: TGTGCCAGCAGCCCCCGGGGGGCTGGACGCGAGCAGTACTTC

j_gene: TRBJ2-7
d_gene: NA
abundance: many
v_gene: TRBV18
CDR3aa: CASSPSKTLEQYF
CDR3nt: TGTGCCAGCTCACCATCCAAGACTCTCGAGCAGTACTTC

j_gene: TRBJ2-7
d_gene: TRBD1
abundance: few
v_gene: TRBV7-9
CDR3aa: CAGRDRGSEQYF
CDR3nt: TGTGCCGGCCGGGACAGGGGCAGCGAGCAGTACTTC

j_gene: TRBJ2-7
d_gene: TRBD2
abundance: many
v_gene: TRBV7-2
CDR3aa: CASSLLAVVSYEQYF
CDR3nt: TGTGCCAGCAGCTTACTAGCGGTCGTCTCCTACGAGCAGTACTTC

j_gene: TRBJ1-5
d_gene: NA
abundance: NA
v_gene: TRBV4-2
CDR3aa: CASSQEKSGQPQHF
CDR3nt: TGTGCCAGCAGCCAAGAAAAGAGTGGACAGCCCCAGCATTTT

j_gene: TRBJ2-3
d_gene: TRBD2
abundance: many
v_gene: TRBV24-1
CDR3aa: CATKGLAPTDTQYF
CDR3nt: TGTGCCACCAAGGGACTAGCGCCCACAGATACGCAGTATTTT

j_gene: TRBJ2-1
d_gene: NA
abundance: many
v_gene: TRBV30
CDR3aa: CAWSVEEGRQFF
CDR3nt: TGTGCCTGGAGTGTAGAAGAGGGACGACAGTTCTTC

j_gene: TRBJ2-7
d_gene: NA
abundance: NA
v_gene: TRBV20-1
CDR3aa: CSASSRDTGSYEQYF
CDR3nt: TGCAGTGCTAGCTCCAGGGATACAGGCTCCTACGAGCAGTACTTC

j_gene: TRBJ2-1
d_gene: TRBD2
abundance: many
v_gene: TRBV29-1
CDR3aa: CSVEGPGGRSSYNEQFF
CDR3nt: TGCAGCGTTGAAGGTCCTGGCGGGAGAAGCTCCTACAATGAGCAGTTCTTC

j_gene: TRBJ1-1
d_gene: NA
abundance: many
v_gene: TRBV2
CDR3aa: CASSFTGMGEAFF
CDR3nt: TGTGCCAGCAGTTTCACAGGAATGGGTGAAGCTTTCTTT

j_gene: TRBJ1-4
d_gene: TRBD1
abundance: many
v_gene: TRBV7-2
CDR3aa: CASSDGQGAIPNEKLFF
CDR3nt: TGTGCCAGCAGCGACGGACAGGGGGCGATCCCGAATGAAAAACTGTTTTTT

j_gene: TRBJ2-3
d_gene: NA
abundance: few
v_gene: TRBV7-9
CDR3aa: CASSPSPRYTQYF
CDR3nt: TGTGCCAGCAGCCCGAGCCCCAGGTATACGCAGTATTTT

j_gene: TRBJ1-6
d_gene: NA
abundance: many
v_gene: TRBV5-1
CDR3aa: CASSLGADNSPLHF
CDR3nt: TGCGCCAGCAGCTTAGGTGCGGACAATTCACCCCTCCACTTT

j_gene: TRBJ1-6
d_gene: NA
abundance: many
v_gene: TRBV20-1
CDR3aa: CSARGQAWNSPLHF
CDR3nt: TGCAGTGCTAGAGGACAGGCTTGGAATTCACCCCTCCACTTT

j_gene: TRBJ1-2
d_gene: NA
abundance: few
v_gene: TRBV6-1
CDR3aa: CASSQGFYGYTF
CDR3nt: TGTGCCAGCAGCCAGGGATTCTATGGCTACACCTTC

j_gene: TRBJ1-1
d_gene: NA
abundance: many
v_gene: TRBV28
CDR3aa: CASSLSPTTEAFF
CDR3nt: TGTGCCAGCAGTTTATCGCCTACCACTGAAGCTTTCTTT